The entry below gives a single T cell receptor (beta chain) sequence along with its context. This sample stems from a study of blood T cell repertoires in COVID-19. Study overall: Some COVID-19 samples were acute and others convalescent; all came from the United States, Italy and Spain.

Seattle's cohort entered during active infection and was followed longitudinally. Germline CDR1 and CDR2: ENHRY and SYGVKD. CDR3 size: 13 residues. The V end lost 3 bases, the J end lost 6 bases, and 8 bases lay between the germline ends. TCRdb keeps only in-frame clones here, not all; method: immunoSEQ multiplex PCR. In the table there are about 250,000 clones, more than 70% of which are singletons. The clonotype comes from a woman aged 30 to 39 with COVID-19, enrolled during active disease. The sequenced sample was peripheral blood. The V gene is TRBV10-3, the J gene TRBJ2-2, with unresolved D. The CDR3 loop reads CAISDDQAGELFF. CDR3 sequence (DNA): TGTGCCATCAGTGATGACCAGGCCGGGGAGCTGTTTTTT.